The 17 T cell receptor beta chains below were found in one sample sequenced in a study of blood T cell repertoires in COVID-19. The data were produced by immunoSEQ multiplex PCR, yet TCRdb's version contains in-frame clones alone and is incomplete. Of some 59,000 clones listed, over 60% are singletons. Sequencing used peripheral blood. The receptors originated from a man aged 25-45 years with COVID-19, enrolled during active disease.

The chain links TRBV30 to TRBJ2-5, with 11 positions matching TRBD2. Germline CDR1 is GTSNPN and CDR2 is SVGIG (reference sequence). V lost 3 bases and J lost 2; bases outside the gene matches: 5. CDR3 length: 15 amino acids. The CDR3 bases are TGTGCCTGGAGCCCGGGACTAGCGGAGCAAGAGACCCAGTACTTC. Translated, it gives CAWSPGLAEQETQYF.

CDR3 bases: TGCAGCGTGCGGAGGGATTTAAAGTACAATGAGCAGTTCTTC. It encodes CSVRRDLKYNEQFF. The rearrangement links TRBV29-1 to TRBJ2-1, with TRBD2 as a possible D gene (6 bases). The V and J ends lost 6 bases and 4 bases respectively, with 16 bases between them. CDR1 is SQVTM and CDR2 is ANQGSEA in the germline V gene. CDR3 length: 14 amino acids.

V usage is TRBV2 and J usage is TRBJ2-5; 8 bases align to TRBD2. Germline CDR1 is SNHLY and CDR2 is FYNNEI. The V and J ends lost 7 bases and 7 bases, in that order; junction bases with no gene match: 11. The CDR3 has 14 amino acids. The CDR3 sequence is CASNPTGGKGTQYF. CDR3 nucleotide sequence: TGTGCCAGCAATCCAACGGGGGGGAAAGGGACCCAGTACTTC.

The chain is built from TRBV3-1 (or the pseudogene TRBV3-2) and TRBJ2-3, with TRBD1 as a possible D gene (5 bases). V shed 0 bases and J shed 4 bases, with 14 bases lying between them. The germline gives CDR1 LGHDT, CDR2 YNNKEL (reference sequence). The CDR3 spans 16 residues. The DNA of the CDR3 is TGTGCCAGCAGCCAAGATAGGGGTCGTCGGTCAGATACGCAGTATTTT. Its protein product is CASSQDRGRRSDTQYF.

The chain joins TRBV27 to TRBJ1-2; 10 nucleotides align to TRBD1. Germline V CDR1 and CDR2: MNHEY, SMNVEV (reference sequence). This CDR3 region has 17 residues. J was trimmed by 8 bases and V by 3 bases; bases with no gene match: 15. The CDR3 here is CASSFSIPGTGAGGYTF. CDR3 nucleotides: TGTGCCAGCAGTTTCTCTATACCCGGGACAGGGGCCGGGGGCTACACCTTC.

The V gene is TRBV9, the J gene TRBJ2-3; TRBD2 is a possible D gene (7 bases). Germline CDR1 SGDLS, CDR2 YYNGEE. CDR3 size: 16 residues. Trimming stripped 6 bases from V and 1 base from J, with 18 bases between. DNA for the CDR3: TGTGCCAGCACCTCAGGGCGGGGGCGCGGCACAGATACGCAGTATTTT. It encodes CASTSGRGRGTDTQYF.

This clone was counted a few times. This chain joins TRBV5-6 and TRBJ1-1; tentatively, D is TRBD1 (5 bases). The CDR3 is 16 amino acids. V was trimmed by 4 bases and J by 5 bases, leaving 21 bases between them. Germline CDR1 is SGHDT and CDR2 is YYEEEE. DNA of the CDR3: TGTGCCAGCAGCCTGGGAGGTATAGGGGCGCGTACTGAAGCTTTCTTT. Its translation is CASSLGGIGARTEAFF.

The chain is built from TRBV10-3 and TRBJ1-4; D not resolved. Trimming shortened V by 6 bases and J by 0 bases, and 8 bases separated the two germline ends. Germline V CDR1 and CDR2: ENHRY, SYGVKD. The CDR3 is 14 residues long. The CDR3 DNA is TGTGCCATCAGGGAGGGAGCAACTAATGAAAAACTGTTTTTT. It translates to CAIREGATNEKLFF.

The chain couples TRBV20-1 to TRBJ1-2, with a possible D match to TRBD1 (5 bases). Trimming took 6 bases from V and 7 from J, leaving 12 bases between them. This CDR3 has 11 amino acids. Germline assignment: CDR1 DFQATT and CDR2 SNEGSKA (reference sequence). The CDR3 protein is CSATAGVGYTF. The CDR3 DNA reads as TGCAGTGCCACGGCGGGGGTTGGCTACACCTTC.

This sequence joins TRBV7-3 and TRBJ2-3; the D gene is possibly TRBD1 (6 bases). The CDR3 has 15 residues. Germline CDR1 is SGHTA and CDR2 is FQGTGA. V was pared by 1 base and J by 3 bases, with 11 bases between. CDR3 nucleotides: TGTGCCAGCAGCTTAAGGGGAACAGGGACAGATACGCAGTATTTT. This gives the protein CASSLRGTGTDTQYF.

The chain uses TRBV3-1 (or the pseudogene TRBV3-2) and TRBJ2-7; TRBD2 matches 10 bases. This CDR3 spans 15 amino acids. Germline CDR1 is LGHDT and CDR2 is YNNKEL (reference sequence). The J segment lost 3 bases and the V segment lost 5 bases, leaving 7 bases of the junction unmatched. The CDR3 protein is CASSALAGVLYEQYF. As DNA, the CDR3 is TGTGCCAGCAGCGCCCTAGCGGGAGTCCTCTACGAGCAGTACTTC.

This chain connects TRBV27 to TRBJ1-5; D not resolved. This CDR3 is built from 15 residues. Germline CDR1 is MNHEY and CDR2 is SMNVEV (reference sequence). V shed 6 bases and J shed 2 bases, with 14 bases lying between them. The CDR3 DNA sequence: TGTGCCAGCAGGGTGATCGGGTCTGGCAATCAGCCCCAGCATTTT. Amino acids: CASRVIGSGNQPQHF.

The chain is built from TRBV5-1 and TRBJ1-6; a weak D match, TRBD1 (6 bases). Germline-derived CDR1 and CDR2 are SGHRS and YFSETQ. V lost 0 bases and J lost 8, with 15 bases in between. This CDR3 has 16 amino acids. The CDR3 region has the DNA TGCGCCAGCAGCTTGGTTTCCCGACAGGACCATTCACCCCTCCACTTT. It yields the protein CASSLVSRQDHSPLHF.

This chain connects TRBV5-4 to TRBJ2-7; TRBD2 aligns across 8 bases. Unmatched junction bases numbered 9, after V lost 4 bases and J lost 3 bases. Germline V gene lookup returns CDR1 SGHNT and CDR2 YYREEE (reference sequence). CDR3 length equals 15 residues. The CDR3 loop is CASSPDSGNFYEQYF. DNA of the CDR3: TGTGCCAGCAGCCCCGATAGCGGGAACTTCTACGAGCAGTACTTC.

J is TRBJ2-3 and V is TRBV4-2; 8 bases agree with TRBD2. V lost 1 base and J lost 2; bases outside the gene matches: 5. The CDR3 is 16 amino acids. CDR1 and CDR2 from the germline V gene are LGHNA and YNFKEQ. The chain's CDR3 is CASSQALAGHTDTQYF. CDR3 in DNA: TGTGCCAGCAGCCAAGCCCTAGCGGGCCACACAGATACGCAGTATTTT.

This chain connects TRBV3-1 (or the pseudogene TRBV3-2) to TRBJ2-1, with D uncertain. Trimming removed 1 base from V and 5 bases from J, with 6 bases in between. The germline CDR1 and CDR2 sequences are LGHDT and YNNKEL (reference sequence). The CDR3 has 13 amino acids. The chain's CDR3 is CASSQGSDNEQFF. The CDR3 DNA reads TGTGCCAGCAGCCAAGGGTCGGACAATGAGCAGTTCTTC.

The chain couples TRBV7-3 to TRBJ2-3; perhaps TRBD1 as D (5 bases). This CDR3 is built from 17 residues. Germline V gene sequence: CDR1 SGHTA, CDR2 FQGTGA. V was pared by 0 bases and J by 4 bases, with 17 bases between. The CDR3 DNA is TGTGCCAGCAGCTTAACCCCAGGGTCGTTTAGCTCAGATACGCAGTATTTT. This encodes CASSLTPGSFSSDTQYF.